This T cell receptor beta chain came from a study of T-cell reconstitution after alpha-beta-depleted transplantation in children. Construction of the TCRbeta library involved unique molecular identifiers. TCRdb redid the calling of the PCR reads with MiXCR, one entry per CDR3 protein. Of 350,000 to 450,000 distinct CDR3 sequences listed, 10% to 15% are singletons. Germline V CDR1 and CDR2: SNHLY, FYNNEI. The CDR3 has 18 amino acids. Notes on this clonotype: One end of the junction fails to match germline, which may point to a read error.

The TCR sequence derives from a human donor who donated a stem cell graft to a child with Fanconi anemia. Source: PBMCs, taken from the stem cell graft. This chain links TRBV2 with TRBJ2-3; 14 nucleotides agree with TRBD2. The CDR3: CASSPGTSGGTSTDTEYF. Here the CDR3 DNA reads TGTGCCAGCAGTCCCGGGACTAGCGGGGGCACTAGCACAGATACGGAGTATTTT.